A selection of T cell receptor beta chains follows, all from one sample in a study of blood T cell repertoires in COVID-19. Here immunoSEQ multiplex PCR was the method, and the copy in TCRdb shows in-frame clones only, minus some. This table holds roughly 250,000 clones, about 90% found once. Sequenced material: PBMCs or T cells enriched from blood (not recorded which). These receptors were taken from a woman aged 25-40 years with acute COVID-19. Both conserved end residues are part of each CDR3. Each record gives: D gene, V gene, J gene, clone size, CDR3 DNA, CDR3 protein. D genes are given only for firm matches. A clone size is listed for some rows: how often the clone was seen (once, few, many), or a class if it is expanded.

>-|TRBV3-1/TRBV3-2|TRBJ2-1|-
TGTGCCAGCAGCCAAGCCTTTACAGGGTTTGGGAATGAGCAGTTCTTC
CASSQAFTGFGNEQFF
>-|TRBV19|TRBJ2-2|-
TGTGCCAGTAGTATCTATATGAACACCGGGGAGCTGTTTTTT
CASSIYMNTGELFF
>TRBD2|TRBV5-1|TRBJ2-7|-
TGCGCCAGCAGCTTGGCCGGGGTAGCGGGAGGGCAGGCCGAGCAGTACTTC
CASSLAGVAGGQAEQYF
>-|TRBV27|TRBJ2-4|-
TGTGCCAGCAGTTTAGGTACAGGGTTGGGGGCCAAAAACATTCAGTACTTC
CASSLGTGLGAKNIQYF
>TRBD2|TRBV7-3|TRBJ2-5|-
TGTGCCAGCAGCTTACCGGGATCGGGAGGTGCTAAAGAGACCCAGTACTTC
CASSLPGSGGAKETQYF
>-|TRBV19|TRBJ2-1|-
TGTGCCAGTAGTACCGACAGGAGCTCCTACAATGAGCAGTTCTTC
CASSTDRSSYNEQFF
>-|TRBV5-6|TRBJ2-3|-
TGTGCCAGCAGCTTCGGACAGAGTCCCACAGATACGCAGTATTTT
CASSFGQSPTDTQYF
>-|TRBV12-3/TRBV12-4|TRBJ1-1|-
TGTGCCAGCAGCCCCACAGGTCCGGTGGGAGCTTTCTTT
CASSPTGPVGAFF
>-|TRBV7-3|TRBJ2-1|-
TGTGCCAGCAGCTTAATGGGGGCAGACATCGATGAGCAGTTCTTC
CASSLMGADIDEQFF
>TRBD1|TRBV5-6|TRBJ1-1|-
TGTGCCAGCAGGTGGGGACAGTTAAACACTGAAGCTTTCTTT
CASRWGQLNTEAFF
>TRBD1|TRBV7-3|TRBJ2-2|-
TGTGCCAGCAGCTTATATGCCTATCCCGGACAGGGCGACACCGGGGAGCTGTTTTTT
CASSLYAYPGQGDTGELFF
>-|TRBV6-1|TRBJ1-5|once
TGTGCCAGCAGTGAGACAGGCAGCAATCAGCCCCAGCATTTT
CASSETGSNQPQHF
>TRBD2|TRBV19|TRBJ2-1|-
TGTGCCAGTAGTATAGAGCCTCTAGCGGGAGCTTACAATGAGCAGTTCTTC
CASSIEPLAGAYNEQFF
>-|TRBV11-2|TRBJ2-7|-
TGTGCCAGCAGGCTGGCTCCCCAATCCTACGAGCAGTACTTC
CASRLAPQSYEQYF
>-|TRBV19|TRBJ2-7|-
TGTGCCAGTAGTATAGTGGGGAGCTCCTACGAGCAGTACTTC
CASSIVGSSYEQYF
>-|TRBV6-5|TRBJ1-5|-
TGTGCCAGCAGTTACAGGGGTGGGTGGCAGCCCCAGCATTTT
CASSYRGGWQPQHF
>-|TRBV2|TRBJ1-2|-
TGTGCCAGCAGTGAGATAGGGGCCGACTATGGCTACACCTTC
CASSEIGADYGYTF
>TRBD2|TRBV5-8|TRBJ2-7|-
TGTGCCAGCAGCTACGCCGGGACTAGCGGGGGACACATGATACACGAGCAGTACTTC
CASSYAGTSGGHMIHEQYF
>-|TRBV10-3|TRBJ1-1|-
TGTGCCATCAGTGACTCGACAGTTAAAGGGAACACTGAAGCTTTCTTT
CAISDSTVKGNTEAFF
>-|TRBV5-4|TRBJ2-1|-
TGTGCCAGCAGCTTTCGGGACTCGTTAAAATCCAATGAGCAGTTCTTC
CASSFRDSLKSNEQFF
>TRBD2|TRBV3-1/TRBV3-2|TRBJ2-3|-
TGTGCCAGCAGCCAGGGGTCTAGCGGGTTCACAGATACGCAGTATTTT
CASSQGSSGFTDTQYF
>TRBD1|TRBV7-9|TRBJ2-7|-
TGTGCCAGCAGCTTAGGACAGGGGGCAGGCGAGCAGTACTTC
CASSLGQGAGEQYF
>-|TRBV5-4|TRBJ1-1|-
TGTGCCAGCAGCTTGAGGGGAGGCACTGAAGCTTTCTTT
CASSLRGGTEAFF
>TRBD1|TRBV14|TRBJ2-3|-
TGTGCCAGCAGCCAAAACAGGGGTGGAGATACGCAGTATTTT
CASSQNRGGDTQYF
>-|TRBV19|TRBJ1-3|-
TGTGCCAGTAGCCCCATGGGGGGTTGGAGCTCTGGAAACACCATATATTTT
CASSPMGGWSSGNTIYF
>-|TRBV3-1/TRBV3-2|TRBJ2-2|-
TGTGCCAGCAGATATCGCGGGTCTGAGGGGGAGCTGTTTTTT
CASRYRGSEGELFF
>TRBD2|TRBV11-2|TRBJ2-3|-
TGTGCCAGCAGCTTATGGTTAGCGGGAGGGCATAGCACAGATACGCAGTATTTT
CASSLWLAGGHSTDTQYF
>-|TRBV11-2|TRBJ2-4|-
TGTGCCAGCAGCTTAGAACGGAGGCAGGTTCAGTACTTC
CASSLERRQVQYF
>-|TRBV7-3|TRBJ2-5|-
TGTGCCAGCAGCCGTGGAGCGGGCGGAAAACAAGAGACCCAGTACTTC
CASSRGAGGKQETQYF
>TRBD2|TRBV4-2|TRBJ2-1|-
TGTGCCAGCAGCCAAGATCTGGCGGGGGGTCTTGAGCAGTTCTTC
CASSQDLAGGLEQFF
>TRBD1|TRBV9|TRBJ2-1|-
TGTGCCAGCAGCGTAGCTACGGGACAGGGCAATGAGCAGTTCTTC
CASSVATGQGNEQFF
>TRBD1|TRBV28|TRBJ1-2|-
TGTGCCAGCAGTTTAGGGACAGACTATGGCTACACCTTC
CASSLGTDYGYTF
>TRBD1|TRBV11-2|TRBJ1-5|-
TGTGCCAGCAGCCCGCGGACAGGGACCTATAGCAATCAGCCCCAGCATTTT
CASSPRTGTYSNQPQHF
>-|TRBV7-2|TRBJ2-2|-
TGTGCCAGCATCAAACCCACAGGGTTTACCGGGGAGCTGTTTTTT
CASIKPTGFTGELFF
>-|TRBV9|TRBJ2-2|-
TGTGCCAGCAGCGTAGCTTCTAACACCGGGGAGCTGTTTTTT
CASSVASNTGELFF
>-|TRBV28|TRBJ1-5|-
TGTGCCGCGACATGGGGAAAGGGGAATCAGCCCCAGCATTTT
CAATWGKGNQPQHF
>TRBD2|TRBV10-3|TRBJ2-3|once
TGTGCCATCAGTACGGGGGGGGACACAGATACGCAGTATTTT
CAISTGGDTDTQYF
>-|TRBV7-9|TRBJ2-2|-
TGTGCCAGCAGCTTACCCCCAGGGAACACCGGGGAGCTGTTTTTT
CASSLPPGNTGELFF
>TRBD1|TRBV7-9|TRBJ1-2|-
TGTGCCAGCAGCCCAGGGGACAGGGGTAACTATGGCTACACCTTC
CASSPGDRGNYGYTF
>TRBD1|TRBV28|TRBJ1-6|-
TGTGCCAGCAGGCATGGGACAGGGGGACTCAATTCACCCCTCCACTTT
CASRHGTGGLNSPLHF
>TRBD1|TRBV7-2|TRBJ2-3|-
TGTGCCAGCAGCTTTCGACAGGGGGAGGATACGCAGTATTTT
CASSFRQGEDTQYF
>-|TRBV10-1|TRBJ1-2|-
TGCGCCAGCAGTAGAGGGATGAACTATGGCTACACCTTC
CASSRGMNYGYTF
>TRBD1|TRBV5-4|TRBJ1-1|-
TGTGCCCTAAGGACAGGGGGCAAGATCGGGGGAACTGAAGCTTTCTTT
CALRTGGKIGGTEAFF
>-|TRBV25-1|TRBJ2-3|-
TGTGCCAGCAGTGAATCTCCCCCGGGCACAGATACGCAGTATTTT
CASSESPPGTDTQYF
>-|TRBV3-1/TRBV3-2|TRBJ1-1|-
TGTGCCAGCAGCCAAGGGAGGGAAAGGGCTTTCTTT
CASSQGRERAFF
>-|TRBV29-1|TRBJ1-1|-
TGCAGCGTTGAATCGTTTAGCGAAGCTTTCTTT
CSVESFSEAFF
>-|TRBV4-1|TRBJ1-1|few
TGCGCCAGCAGCCTAATACAGGGATACGGAACTGAAGCTTTCTTT
CASSLIQGYGTEAFF
>TRBD1|TRBV5-4|TRBJ2-6|once
TGTGCCAGCAAAGGACAGGGGGCAAGCACTGGGGCCAACGTCCTGACTTTC
CASKGQGASTGANVLTF
>TRBD1|TRBV13|TRBJ1-2|-
TGTGCCAGCAGCTCGCTAGACAGGGACGAGGCGATGGGTGTTGGCTACACCTTC
CASSSLDRDEAMGVGYTF
>-|TRBV7-9|TRBJ2-2|-
TGTGCCAGCAGCGCACCGGGACTTAACACCGGGGAGCTGTTTTTT
CASSAPGLNTGELFF
>TRBD2|TRBV10-3|TRBJ2-1|-
TGTGCCATCAGTGAGGTTCTAGCGGGGGGGCAAGTGGATGAGCAGTTCTTC
CAISEVLAGGQVDEQFF
>-|TRBV11-2|TRBJ1-1|-
TGTGCCAGCAGCTTAACAGGGTGGGGGACTGAAGCTTTCTTT
CASSLTGWGTEAFF
>-|TRBV5-1|TRBJ1-3|-
TGCGCCAGCAGCTTGGGGGACACCTCTGGAAACACCATATATTTT
CASSLGDTSGNTIYF
>TRBD2|TRBV19|TRBJ2-2|-
TGTGCCAGTAGTGGCGGAGGACTAGCGGGAGTTGGAACCGGGGAGCTGTTTTTT
CASSGGGLAGVGTGELFF
>-|TRBV5-6|TRBJ1-4|-
TGTGCCAGCAGCTTGCGCCCGGGAAGGTATAATGAAAAACTGTTTTTT
CASSLRPGRYNEKLFF
>-|TRBV12-3/TRBV12-4|TRBJ2-2|few
TGTGCCAGCAGTCGACAGACCGGGGAGCTGTTTTTT
CASSRQTGELFF
>-|TRBV7-9|TRBJ1-1|-
TGTGCCAGCAGCGACCTGGGCAGGGATGAAGCTTTCTTT
CASSDLGRDEAFF